These T cell receptor beta chains were read from a single sample in a study of T cell responses to AZD1222 COVID-19 vaccine. Repertoires were generated with immunoSEQ multiplex PCR, while TCRdb's copy carries only in-frame clones and drops some. The sample holds 120,000 or so clones, approximately 90% seen once. Source: peripheral blood, taken on day 0 of AZD1222 vaccination. The receptors were sampled from an adult in good health. Each CDR3 is given with its conserved first and last residue. The D gene is left open where the match is weak. Clone size is not always given. Where it is, it says once, few, many or a class for expanded clones.

V	size	J	D	length	DNA	CDR3
TRBV28	.	TRBJ2-1	TRBD2	16	TGTGCCAGCAGTACCCGACTAGCAACCTCCTACAATGAGCAGTTCTTC	CASSTRLATSYNEQFF
TRBV7-6	.	TRBJ2-2	TRBD2	16	TGTGCCAGCAGCTGGGGAGCGGGAGAGATCCCCGGGGAGCTGTTTTTT	CASSWGAGEIPGELFF
TRBV7-2	.	TRBJ2-7	TRBD1	14	TGTGCCAGCAGCCAGACAGGGGGCCTAGACGAGCAGTACTTC	CASSQTGGLDEQYF
TRBV2	.	TRBJ1-1	.	14	TGTGCCAGCCGGGACGGTGATCGGAACACTGAAGCTTTCTTT	CASRDGDRNTEAFF
TRBV9	.	TRBJ2-3	.	15	TGTGCCAGCAGCGTAGCTTGGACTAGCACAGATACGCAGTATTTT	CASSVAWTSTDTQYF
TRBV5-8	.	TRBJ2-5	.	16	TGTGCCGGCAGCTTGGGACGGAGCTTGGCCCAAGAGACCCAGTACTTC	CAGSLGRSLAQETQYF
TRBV11-2	.	TRBJ2-1	TRBD2	17	TGTGCCAGCAGCCCGAGGACTAGCGGGAGTATTTACAATGAGCAGTTCTTC	CASSPRTSGSIYNEQFF
TRBV10-3	once	TRBJ2-1	TRBD2	13	TGTGCCACCGCGACTAGCGGGAGTCAAGAGCAGTTCTTC	CATATSGSQEQFF
TRBV11-2	.	TRBJ1-6	.	12	TGTGCCAGCAGCTTAGGGGATTCACCCCTCCACTTT	CASSLGDSPLHF
TRBV6-5	.	TRBJ1-3	.	16	TGTGCCAGCAGTTACTCGGGGGCGAGCTCTGGAAACACCATATATTTT	CASSYSGASSGNTIYF
TRBV6-5	.	TRBJ2-7	TRBD1	14	TGTGCCAGCAGAAGGACAGGGTATCCCTACGAGCAGTACTTC	CASRRTGYPYEQYF
TRBV5-1	.	TRBJ2-2	.	14	TGCGCCAGCAGCTTGGCCGGGACCACCGGGGAGCTGTTTTTT	CASSLAGTTGELFF
TRBV2	.	TRBJ1-6	.	13	TGTGCCAGCAGTGAATCGAGGGGCTCACCCCTCCACTTT	CASSESRGSPLHF
TRBV5-4	.	TRBJ2-7	TRBD2	18	TGTGCCAGCAGCTCCCTCGGGACTAGCGGGAAATTAGGTTACGAGCAGTACTTC	CASSSLGTSGKLGYEQYF
TRBV27	once	TRBJ2-5	.	14	TGTGCCAGCAGTTCTGGAGGGCCTTGGGAGACCCAGTACTTC	CASSSGGPWETQYF
TRBV29-1	.	TRBJ2-1	.	14	TGCAGCGTTGAAGGGAGGGCGTCCTACAATGAGCAGTTCTTC	CSVEGRASYNEQFF
TRBV19	once	TRBJ1-3	.	16	TGTGCCAGTATAGAATTCGCAGGGCCCTCTGGAAACACCATATATTTT	CASIEFAGPSGNTIYF
TRBV28	.	TRBJ1-5	.	13	TGTGCCAGCAGTCCTCCATCCCCGGGGCCCCAGCATTTT	CASSPPSPGPQHF
TRBV11-2	.	TRBJ2-3	.	15	TGTGCCAGCAGCTCGGCTTTAAGGGCTGGTGGGTTGAAGTATTTT	CASSSALRAGGLKYF
TRBV18	.	TRBJ1-6	.	13	TGTGCCAGCTCACTCCAGACGAATTCACCCCTCCACTTT	CASSLQTNSPLHF
TRBV5-1	.	TRBJ2-2	TRBD2	15	TGCGCCAGCAGCGAGCGGGAGATAAACACCGGGGAGCTGTTTTTT	CASSEREINTGELFF
TRBV7-2	.	TRBJ2-3	TRBD1	16	TGTGCCAGCAGCTTAGGGACAGGGGGAACAACAGATACGCAGTATTTT	CASSLGTGGTTDTQYF
TRBV3-1/TRBV3-2	.	TRBJ2-7	.	14	TGTGCCAGCAGCCACGCAGACTTAACCTACGAGCAGTACTTC	CASSHADLTYEQYF
TRBV5-1	.	TRBJ1-2	.	13	TGCGCCAGCAGCGTGGACAGCGGGTATGGCTACACCTTC	CASSVDSGYGYTF
TRBV6-5	.	TRBJ1-4	.	15	TGTGCCAGCAGCCGGAGGACAGCTACAAATGAAAAACTGTTTTTT	CASSRRTATNEKLFF
TRBV16	.	TRBJ2-2	.	14	TGTGCCAGCAGCCAATCGAGGTCCCACGGGGAGCTGTTTTTT	CASSQSRSHGELFF
TRBV20-1	.	TRBJ1-1	.	11	TGCAGTGCTGGACAGTGGTCTGAAGCTTTCTTT	CSAGQWSEAFF
TRBV7-9	many	TRBJ2-1	.	14	TGTGCCAGCAGCTCTCTCACAGGGAACAGGGAGCAGTTCTTC	CASSSLTGNREQFF
TRBV5-1	.	TRBJ2-3	.	11	TGCGCCAGCAGCTTGGGAGATACGCAGTATTTT	CASSLGDTQYF
TRBV5-6	.	TRBJ2-1	.	12	TGTGCCAGCAGCTTTAAAGTTAATGAGCAGTTCTTC	CASSFKVNEQFF
TRBV3-1/TRBV3-2	.	TRBJ2-4	.	13	TGTGCCAGCAGCCTCAAGGGGGGAAATATTCAGTACTTC	CASSLKGGNIQYF
TRBV10-1	.	TRBJ2-1	TRBD2	15	TGCGCCAGCAGTGCTTACACTAGCGGCTACAATGAGCAGTTCTTC	CASSAYTSGYNEQFF
TRBV5-4	.	TRBJ1-6	.	13	TGTGCCAGCGGCCCGGCAGGGCCTTCACCCCTCCACTTT	CASGPAGPSPLHF
TRBV6-5	.	TRBJ1-1	.	14	TGTGCCAGCATCCAACAGAACATGAACACTGAAGCTTTCTTT	CASIQQNMNTEAFF
TRBV18	.	TRBJ2-2	.	17	TGTGCCAGCTCACCAGGGTCCACCCATCCGAACACCGGGGAGCTGTTTTTT	CASSPGSTHPNTGELFF
TRBV25-1	.	TRBJ1-1	.	14	TGTGCCAGCAGTGACTCAGACAAGAACACTGAAGCTTTCTTT	CASSDSDKNTEAFF
TRBV19	.	TRBJ1-5	.	16	TGTGCCAGTAGTTCAAACTCGGGCAGCGGCAATCAGCCCCAGCATTTT	CASSSNSGSGNQPQHF
TRBV4-1	.	TRBJ2-7	.	15	TGCGCCAGCAGCCAAGATTGGGGAAGCTCCTACGAGCAGTACTTC	CASSQDWGSSYEQYF
TRBV10-3	.	TRBJ1-5	.	16	TGTGCCATCAGTGAGGATTGGACGGCAAGCAATCAGCCCCAGCATTTT	CAISEDWTASNQPQHF
TRBV3-1/TRBV3-2	.	TRBJ2-2	TRBD2	17	TGTGCCAGCCGGCCCGTTGCCCTGGCGGGGGGCACCGGGGAGCTGTTTTTT	CASRPVALAGGTGELFF
TRBV11-2	.	TRBJ1-1	.	14	TGTGCCAGCAGCTTAAATTTGGGGGGCACTGAAGCTTTCTTT	CASSLNLGGTEAFF
TRBV18	few	TRBJ2-7	.	15	TGTGCCAGCTCACCTCTCGATAAATCAATCTACGAGCAGTACTTC	CASSPLDKSIYEQYF